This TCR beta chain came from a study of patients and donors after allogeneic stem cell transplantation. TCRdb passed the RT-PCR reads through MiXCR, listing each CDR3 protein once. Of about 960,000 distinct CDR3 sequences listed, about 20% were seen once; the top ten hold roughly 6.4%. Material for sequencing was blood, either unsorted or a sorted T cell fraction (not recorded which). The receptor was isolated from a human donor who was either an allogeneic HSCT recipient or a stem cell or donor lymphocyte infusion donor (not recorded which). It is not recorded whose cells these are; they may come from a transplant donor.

CDR3 nucleotides: TGCGCCAGCAGCCAAGATTCAGCCAGCGGTACCTACGAGCAGTACTTC. It codes for CASSQDSASGTYEQYF. This chain uses TRBV4-3 with TRBJ2-7; D possibly corresponds to TRBD2 (5 bases). The CDR3 has 16 residues. CDR1 and CDR2 from the germline V gene are LGHNA and YSLEER. The ends were cut back, 0 bases at V and 2 bases at J, with 14 bases in the middle.